Below are 19 T cell receptor beta chains sequenced from a single sample in a study of T-cell reconstitution after alpha-beta-depleted transplantation in children. The library targeted TCRbeta and was prepared with unique molecular identifiers. TCRdb analysed the PCR reads with MiXCR anew, one entry per CDR3 protein. Of over 120,000 distinct CDR3 sequences listed, around 9% are singletons. Here the sequenced sample was PBMCs, mostly from graft donor cells, taken 180 days after TCRalphabeta/CD19-depleted stem cell transplant. These receptors were collected from a female patient aged 2 to 10 who had a stem cell transplant for congenital amegakaryocytic thrombocytopenia, so the T cells may come from the graft donor.

The chain recombines TRBV5-1 with TRBJ2-1; the D is unclear. V shed 3 bases and J shed 0 bases, with 13 bases lying between them. Germline V gene sequence: CDR1 SGHRS, CDR2 YFSETQ. The CDR3 runs 16 residues. The DNA of the CDR3 is TGCGCCAGCAGCTATCGGGCGACGAGCTCCTACAATGAGCAGTTCTTC. Protein product: CASSYRATSSYNEQFF.

The chain has TRBV28 and TRBJ1-1; 9 nucleotides match TRBD1. Looked up from germline, CDR1 is MDHEN and CDR2 is SYDVKM. The junction had 8 bases not matched to a gene; V was cut back by 5 bases and J by 4 bases. This CDR3 has 15 residues. The DNA of the CDR3 is TGTGCCAGCAGTCCCACAGGGGGCGCCGGCACTGAAGCTTTCTTT. Its protein is CASSPTGGAGTEAFF.

This clonotype was seen ten or more times. The chain employs TRBV5-6 and TRBJ2-3; 12 bases agree with TRBD2. Germline V gene sequence: CDR1 SGHDT, CDR2 YYEEEE. Trimming cost V 4 bases and J 6 bases; bases outside gene matches: 12. There are 17 residues in the CDR3. The CDR3: CASSLKTSGSTMDTQYF. The DNA of the CDR3 is TGTGCCAGCAGCCTTAAGACTAGCGGGAGTACCATGGATACGCAGTATTTT.

There are many counts of this clonotype. V gene TRBV6-5 combines with J gene TRBJ2-1; tentative D call: TRBD2 (6 bases). The V end lost 5 bases, the J end lost 7 bases, and 15 bases lay between the germline ends. The CDR3 has 14 amino acids. Germline CDR1 MNHEY, CDR2 SVGAGI. CDR3 protein: CASSRLVGWNEQFF. The DNA for the CDR3 is TGTGCCAGCAGTCGACTAGTCGGATGGAATGAGCAGTTCTTC.

This clonotype has ten or more counts. V and J are TRBV20-1 and TRBJ2-7, with TRBD2 identical over 12 bases. Germline CDR1 is DFQATT and CDR2 is SNEGSKA (reference sequence). V trimming: 5 bases; J trimming: 5 bases; junction bases outside the gene matches: 1. CDR3 size: 12 residues. CDR3: CSAGLAGNEQYF. CDR3 nucleotides: TGCAGTGCTGGACTAGCGGGAAACGAGCAGTACTTC.

The rearrangement joins TRBV12-3 or TRBV12-4 to TRBJ2-4; 15 bases line up with TRBD2. With V trimmed by 4 bases and J by 6 bases, 10 bases remained unmatched. CDR3 length: 18 residues. In DNA, the CDR3 is TGTGCCAGCAGTTCGAGGACTAGCGGGAGGGCCGGGGGAAACATTCAGTACTTC. This translates into CASSSRTSGRAGGNIQYF.

This clonotype has more than one count but fewer than ten. This chain connects TRBV7-3 to TRBJ2-1; TRBD2 matches at 8 bases. After removal of 6 bases from V and 1 base from J, the junction contained 8 bases not matched to a gene. CDR3 length: 16 amino acids. The germline gives CDR1 SGHTA, CDR2 FQGTGA. CDR3 in DNA: TGTGCCAGCAGTCCAGACAGCGGGAGTTCCTACAATGAGCAGTTCTTC. This codes for CASSPDSGSSYNEQFF. Full variable domain (missing parts from reference TRBV7-3 and TRBJ2-1): GAGVSQTPSNKVTEKGKYVELRCDPISGHTALYWYRQSLGQGPEFLIYFQGTGAADDSGLPNDRFFAVRPEGSVSTLKIQRTERGDSAVYLCASSPDSGSSYNEQFFGPGTRLTVL.

This clonotype was seen many times. This chain connects TRBV7-3 to TRBJ2-3; TRBD1 matches 8 bases. This CDR3 is built from 15 residues. Germline values: CDR1 SGHTA, CDR2 FQGTGA. After removal of 5 bases from V and 2 bases from J, the junction contained 6 bases not matched to a gene. The CDR3 loop reads CASSPTGEATDTQYF. The DNA of the CDR3 is TGTGCCAGCAGCCCGACAGGGGAAGCCACAGATACGCAGTATTTT.

This clonotype has ten or more counts. V usage is TRBV20-1 and J usage is TRBJ2-5; D is perhaps TRBD2 (6 bases). The CDR3 has 14 residues. Germline V CDR1 and CDR2: DFQATT, SNEGSKA (reference sequence). Trimming took off 1 base at V and 4 bases at J, with 13 bases between the two ends. CDR3 coding DNA: TGCAGTGCTAGAGGGGCGTGGGGAGGAGAGACCCAGTACTTC. Translated: CSARGAWGGETQYF.

This sequence joins TRBV5-1 and TRBJ2-1; a weak D match, TRBD1 (5 bases). The CDR3 totals 15 residues. Germline V gene data show CDR1 as SGHRS and CDR2 as YFSETQ. Trimming removed 0 bases at V and 5 bases at J, with 12 bases between. The CDR3: CASSLEGAGNNEQFF. The CDR3 region has the DNA TGCGCCAGCAGCTTGGAAGGGGCTGGAAACAATGAGCAGTTCTTC. Combining the CDR3 with reference TRBV5-1 and TRBJ2-1 gives the whole variable domain KAGVTQTPRYLIKTRGQQVTLSCSPISGHRSVSWYQQTPGQGLQFLFEYFSETQRNKGNFPGRFSGRQFSNSRSEMNVSTLELGDSALYLCASSLEGAGNNEQFFGPGTRLTVL.

This chain joins TRBV5-6 and TRBJ1-5; 7 positions match TRBD1. The CDR3 runs 16 residues. The junction had 9 bases not matched to a gene; V was cut back by 3 bases and J by 3 bases. Germline CDR1 reads SGHDT; CDR2 reads YYEEEE. This CDR3 reads CASSSWGRGTNQPQHF. The CDR3 DNA reads as TGTGCCAGCAGCTCCTGGGGCAGGGGGACCAATCAGCCCCAGCATTTT.

The genes are TRBV20-1 and TRBJ2-3; D is possibly TRBD1 (6 bases). CDR3 length: 15 amino acids. CDR1 is DFQATT, CDR2 SNEGSKA, per germline (reference sequence). V was cut by 2 bases and J by 2 bases, with 14 bases left in between. The CDR3 loop reads CSARFRGKITDTQYF. DNA for the CDR3: TGCAGTGCTAGATTCAGGGGCAAGATCACAGATACGCAGTATTTT.

This chain joins TRBV20-1 and TRBJ2-1; the D is unclear. The germline CDR1 and CDR2 sequences are DFQATT and SNEGSKA (reference sequence). CDR3 length equals 12 residues. V lost 2 bases and J lost 7, with 9 bases in between. CDR3 loop: CSARYMENEQFF. DNA of the CDR3: TGCAGTGCTAGATACATGGAAAATGAGCAGTTCTTC.

Only a few counts were recorded for this clonotype. The chain is built from TRBV18 and TRBJ2-5, with 7 bases fitting TRBD2. J was trimmed by 9 bases and V by 3 bases; bases with no gene match: 13. The CDR3 sequence is 15 residues long. Germline CDR1 and CDR2: KGHSH and LQKENI. The CDR3 DNA reads as TGTGCCAGCTCACCTGGGACTACCCGGCCCGGGGCCCAGTACTTC. Amino acid sequence: CASSPGTTRPGAQYF.

This clonotype was recorded at least ten times. CDR3 protein: CSARVLGLASDLVMETQYF. The CDR3 DNA reads TGCAGTGCTAGAGTCTTGGGACTAGCTTCCGACCTTGTCATGGAGACCCAGTACTTC. J is TRBJ2-5 and V is TRBV20-1, with TRBD2 identical over 9 bases. Germline-derived CDR1 and CDR2 are DFQATT and SNEGSKA (reference sequence). The CDR3 consists of 19 residues. The trim removed 1 base at V and 5 bases at J, leaving 20 bases unmatched.

This clonotype came up many times. This chain uses TRBV7-2 with TRBJ1-2, with D uncertain. The CDR3 is made up of 15 amino acids. Deletions cut 1 base from V and 4 bases from J, with 13 bases between. The germline V gene encodes CDR1 SGHTA and CDR2 FQGNSA. DNA for the CDR3: TGTGCCAGCAGCTTAGTAACGTCAACAGCCTATGGCTACACCTTC. Translated, it gives CASSLVTSTAYGYTF.

This clonotype was seen repeatedly, ten times or more. The chain combines TRBV6-6 with TRBJ2-1; TRBD2 aligns across 7 bases. The CDR3 is 15 amino acids. The junction had 9 bases not matched to a gene; V was cut back by 6 bases and J by 4 bases. Germline-derived CDR1 and CDR2 are MNHNY and SVGAGI (reference sequence). CDR3 sequence reads: CASRTEREKYNEQFF. In DNA form, the CDR3 reads TGTGCCAGCAGGACGGAGCGGGAAAAATACAATGAGCAGTTCTTC.

This clonotype came up a few times. The chain recombines TRBV10-3 with TRBJ2-3, with 10 bases aligning to TRBD1. Trimming at V came to 6 bases and at J to 0 bases, leaving 0 bases not matched to a gene. Germline V gene sequence: CDR1 ENHRY, CDR2 SYGVKD. CDR3 length equals 14 residues. This CDR3 is CAIRTGGSTDTQYF. The CDR3 region has the DNA TGTGCCATCAGGACAGGGGGCAGCACAGATACGCAGTATTTT.

Here the CDR3 DNA reads TGTGCCAGCAGCCCAGGCGCAGGGGGCTTGGCCGGGGAGCTGTTTTTT. This sequence encodes CASSPGAGGLAGELFF. The chain links TRBV5-5 to TRBJ2-2; 8 positions match TRBD1. CDR1 and CDR2 (germline): SGHKS, YYEKEE (reference sequence). This CDR3 has 16 residues. V was clipped by 4 bases and J by 6 bases; unmatched bases: 11. Complete variable domain (other parts from reference TRBV5-5 and TRBJ2-2): DAGVTQSPTHLIKTRGQQVTLRCSPISGHKSVSWYQQVLGQGPQFIFQYYEKEERGRGNFPDRFSARQFPNYSSELNVNALLLGDSALYLCASSPGAGGLAGELFFGEGSRLTVL.